This entry is about one T cell receptor (beta chain). The table lists this clone with a few counts. This clone's antigen is unknown. Here, both gene names and germline sequences come from the mouse. Coverage ceases 1 residue before the CDR3 finishes, and the germline J gene fills in the end. This entry comes from a study of tissue T cells after allogeneic stem cell transplantation (dated by TCRdb to between 2021 and 2023). Regarding the research as a whole: The study profiled TCR beta repertoires in many tissues obtained from research autopsies of patients with and without GVHD, and also in mouse models of GVHD. The human arm was a prospective observational study without blinding or randomization. Overall study results and their limits: Within patients, how anatomically similar tissues were was a major factor shaping TCR repertoire composition, regardless of disease or transplant status. Blood and spleen T cells captured only a limited portion of the TCR repertoire detected in tissues, in both patients and mice. The patient cohort was small and clinically heterogeneous, and sampling depth was acknowledged as a limitation. The study did not determine which tissue TCRs were alloreactive or antigen-specific, and some clones might have been persisting host cells. Only a few T cell clones appeared in more than one patient, yet motif-based clustering showed tissue-specific repertoire signatures that were shared between patients.

Based on the germline V gene, the CDR1 and CDR2 sequences are SGHSN and HYEKVE. V and J are truncated by 4 bases and 0 bases respectively, leaving an intervening sequence of 12 bases. The CDR3 sequence holds 14 residues, the cysteine and phenylalanine included. Of the CDR3's DNA, 39 bases were read; they are in frame from base 1. The library was built by means of the immunoSEQ multiplex PCR assay. Adaptive Biotechnologies performed TCRbeta CDR3 sequencing at survey depth and reported CDR3 sequences, V/J genes, productive frequency, and template counts. TCR beta CDR3 regions were amplified from genomic DNA instead of RNA. The authors' analysis ran thus. Pairwise repertoire overlap between tissues was quantified with Jensen-Shannon divergence, where 1 means complete divergence and 0 identical. Tissues were clustered by single-linkage agglomerative hierarchical clustering of pairwise JSD values and displayed as dendrograms. All patient samples were analyzed with GLIPH2 using simulation_depth 1000, kmer_min_depth 3 and cdr3_length_cutoff 8, and only groups containing more than two unique CDR3s were kept. A standardized tissue-overlap score was generated by extrapolating Jaccard GLIPH-group overlap across patients to a standard repertoire size of 1000 clones. Associations of diversity with clinical or experimental variables used linear mixed-effect models with tissue fixed effects and individual random effects. Drawn from immuneACCESS, this table holds only the in-frame rearrangements with V and J called that TCRdb kept. Clones are partly lost; checked studies trace under half to an unresolved V gene and leave the rest unexplained. The V and J calls and the clone size are those of that table, but D and trimming were determined from the DNA. Recorded for this sample are nearly 50,000 clones; approximately 73% of them occurred a single time. About 0.71% of the sample comes from the top ten.

The rearrangement combines TRBV12-1 with TRBJ2-7; the D segment could be TRBD1, given 6 matching bases. Sequences were obtained from sorted cells pooled from one or two spleens. The TCR sequence derives from a pool of C57BL/6 mice in good health. The CDR3 amino acid sequence is: CASSRQESSYEQYF. Incomplete CDR3 DNA: TGTGCCAGCTCCCGACAGGAGAGCTCCTATGAACAGTAC.